This T cell receptor beta chain was sequenced during a study of shared clonotypes between healthy human individuals. Study context: A donor's plate count was three for CD4 naive and three for CD4 memory; CD8 naive had two and CD8 memory one. Overall study results and limits: Among a few donors, around 5% of naive CD4 clonotypes were found in common.

Germline V gives CDR1 SGDLS, CDR2 YYNGEE. Unmatched junction bases numbered 6, after V lost 4 bases and J lost 3 bases. This CDR3 region has 14 residues. Per sorted-subset replicate PCR, input was 150 to 250 ng DNA, representing roughly 30,000 T cell genomes. Per the original methods: Filtering differed since immunoSEQ provided only junctions, with no quality scores. Here immunoSEQ multiplex PCR was the method, and the copy in TCRdb shows in-frame clones only, minus some. V, J and clone size reflect that table, while D and trimming were determined from the DNA. The data contain millions of clones, about 95% of them singletons. Concerning this clone: As yet, its antigen is unknown.

It was CD45RO-negative cells, positively selected for CCR7, that made up naive CD8 cells, with terminally differentiated effector memory CD45RA+ cells excluded. Sequenced: naive CD8+ T cells sorted from blood. This TCR came from a young man in good health. V gene TRBV9 combines with J gene TRBJ2-7; 8 nucleotides align to TRBD2. CDR3 DNA: TGTGCCAGCAGCCGAGGAACTAGCGGCTACGAGCAGTACTTC. Protein product: CASSRGTSGYEQYF. Full variable domain (outside the CDR3, taken from reference TRBV9 and TRBJ2-7): DSGVTQTPKHLITATGQRVTLRCSPRSGDLSVYWYQQSLDQGLQFLIQYYNGEERAKGNILERFSAQQFPDLHSELNLSSLELGDSALYFCASSRGTSGYEQYFGPGTRLTVT.